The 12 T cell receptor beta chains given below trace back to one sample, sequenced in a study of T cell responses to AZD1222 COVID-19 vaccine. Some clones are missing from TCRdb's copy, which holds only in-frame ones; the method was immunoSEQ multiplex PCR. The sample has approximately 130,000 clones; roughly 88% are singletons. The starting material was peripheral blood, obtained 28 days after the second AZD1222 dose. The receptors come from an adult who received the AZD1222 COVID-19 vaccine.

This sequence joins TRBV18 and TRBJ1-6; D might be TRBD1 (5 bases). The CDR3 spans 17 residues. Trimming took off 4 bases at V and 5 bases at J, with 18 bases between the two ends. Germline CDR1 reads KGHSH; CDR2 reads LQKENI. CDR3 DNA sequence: TGTGCCAGCTCACAAACCGGGGGGGGAAAAGATAATTCACCCCTCCACTTT. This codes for CASSQTGGGKDNSPLHF.

The CDR3 here is CASSSQGAGEYEQYF. Written as DNA, the CDR3 is TGTGCCAGCAGTTCTCAAGGAGCGGGAGAATACGAGCAGTACTTC. The chain links TRBV6-5 to TRBJ2-7; 8 bases are shared with TRBD2. Germline V gives CDR1 MNHEY, CDR2 SVGAGI. The CDR3 has 15 residues. V lost 4 bases and J lost 4; bases outside the gene matches: 9.

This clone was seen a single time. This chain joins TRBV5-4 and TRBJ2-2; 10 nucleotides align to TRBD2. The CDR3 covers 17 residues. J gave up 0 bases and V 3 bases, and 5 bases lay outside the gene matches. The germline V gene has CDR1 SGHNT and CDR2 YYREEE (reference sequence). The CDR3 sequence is CASSSSSGGSNTGELFF. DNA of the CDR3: TGTGCCAGCAGCTCCTCTAGCGGGGGATCGAACACCGGGGAGCTGTTTTTT.

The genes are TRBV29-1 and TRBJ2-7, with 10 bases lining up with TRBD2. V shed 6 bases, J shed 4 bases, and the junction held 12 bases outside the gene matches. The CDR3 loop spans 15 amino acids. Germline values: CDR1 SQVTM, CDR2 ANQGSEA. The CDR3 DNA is TGCAGCGTCGCCCGGGGGCTAGCGGGAGAATACGAGCAGTACTTC. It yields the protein CSVARGLAGEYEQYF.

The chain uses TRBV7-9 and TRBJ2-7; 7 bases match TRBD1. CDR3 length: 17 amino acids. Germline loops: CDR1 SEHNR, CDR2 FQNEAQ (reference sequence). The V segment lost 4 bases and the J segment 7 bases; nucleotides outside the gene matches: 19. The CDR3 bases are TGTGCCAGCAGCTCAGCATATTCCTGGGACAGTCAGGGGGAGCAGTACTTC. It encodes CASSSAYSWDSQGEQYF. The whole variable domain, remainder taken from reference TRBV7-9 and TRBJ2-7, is DTGVSQNPRHKITKRGQNVTFRCDPISEHNRLYWYRQTLGQGPEFLTYFQNEAQLEKSRLLSDRFSAERPKGSFSTLEIQRTEQGDSAMYLCASSSAYSWDSQGEQYFGPGTRLTVT.

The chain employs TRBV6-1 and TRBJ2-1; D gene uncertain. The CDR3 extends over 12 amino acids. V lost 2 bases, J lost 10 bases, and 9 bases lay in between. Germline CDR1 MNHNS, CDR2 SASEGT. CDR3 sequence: CASSENSYEQFF. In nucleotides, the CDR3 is TGTGCCAGCAGTGAAAACAGTTACGAGCAGTTCTTC.

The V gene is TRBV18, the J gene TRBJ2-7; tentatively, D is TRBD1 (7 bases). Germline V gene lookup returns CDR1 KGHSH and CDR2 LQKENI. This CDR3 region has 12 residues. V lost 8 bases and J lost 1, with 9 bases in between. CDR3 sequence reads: CASAGQSYEQYF. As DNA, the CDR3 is TGTGCCAGCGCGGGACAGTCCTACGAGCAGTACTTC.

The CDR3 region has the DNA TGTGCCAGCAGCCAAAACCGACAGGGGCACTATGGCTACACCTTC. This codes for CASSQNRQGHYGYTF. The chain employs TRBV7-9 and TRBJ1-2; the match to TRBD1 covers 8 bases. The CDR3 is 15 amino acids. After removal of 5 bases from V and 3 bases from J, the junction contained 8 bases not matched to a gene. The V gene's germline CDR1 is SEHNR and CDR2 FQNEAQ (reference sequence). The variable domain in full, completed from reference TRBV7-9 and TRBJ1-2, reads DTGVSQNPRHKITKRGQNVTFRCDPISEHNRLYWYRQTLGQGPEFLTYFQNEAQLEKSRLLSDRFSAERPKGSFSTLEIQRTEQGDSAMYLCASSQNRQGHYGYTFGSGTRLTVV.

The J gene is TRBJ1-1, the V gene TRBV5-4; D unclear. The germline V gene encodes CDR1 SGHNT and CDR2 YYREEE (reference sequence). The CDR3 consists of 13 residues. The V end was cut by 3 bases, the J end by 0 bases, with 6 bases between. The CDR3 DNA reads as TGTGCCAGCAGCTCCCACATGAACACTGAAGCTTTCTTT. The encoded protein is CASSSHMNTEAFF.

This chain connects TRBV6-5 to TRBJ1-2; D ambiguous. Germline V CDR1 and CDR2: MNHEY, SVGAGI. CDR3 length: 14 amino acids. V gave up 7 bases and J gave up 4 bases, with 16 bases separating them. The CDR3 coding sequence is TGTGCCAGCAACCGGGAGGTCGGCGGCTATGGCTACACCTTC. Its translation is CASNREVGGYGYTF.

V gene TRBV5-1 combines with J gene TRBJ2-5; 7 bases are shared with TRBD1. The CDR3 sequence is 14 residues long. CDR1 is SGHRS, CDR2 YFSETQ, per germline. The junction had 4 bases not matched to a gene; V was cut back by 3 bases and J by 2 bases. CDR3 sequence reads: CASSSGTAQETQYF. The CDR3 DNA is TGCGCCAGCAGCTCCGGGACAGCACAAGAGACCCAGTACTTC.

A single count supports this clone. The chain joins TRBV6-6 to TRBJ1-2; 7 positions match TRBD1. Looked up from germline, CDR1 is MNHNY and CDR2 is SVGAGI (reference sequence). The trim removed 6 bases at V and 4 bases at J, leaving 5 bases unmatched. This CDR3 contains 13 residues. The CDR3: CASRYRGSYGYTF. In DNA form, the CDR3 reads TGTGCCAGCAGGTACAGGGGCAGCTATGGCTACACCTTC.